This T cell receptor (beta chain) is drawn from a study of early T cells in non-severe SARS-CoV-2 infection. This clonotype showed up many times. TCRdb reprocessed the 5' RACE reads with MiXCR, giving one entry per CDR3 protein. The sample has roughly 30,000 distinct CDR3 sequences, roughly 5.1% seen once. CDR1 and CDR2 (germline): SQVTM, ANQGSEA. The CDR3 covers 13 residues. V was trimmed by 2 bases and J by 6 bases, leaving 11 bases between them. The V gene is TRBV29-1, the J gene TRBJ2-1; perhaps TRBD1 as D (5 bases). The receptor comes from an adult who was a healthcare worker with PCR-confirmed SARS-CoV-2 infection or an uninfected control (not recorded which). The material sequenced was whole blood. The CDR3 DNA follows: TGCAGCGTTGAACAATCCAGGGCCAATGAGCAGTTCTTC. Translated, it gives CSVEQSRANEQFF.